This T cell receptor beta chain was sequenced during a study of molecular identifiers for immune sequencing clone quantification. Study outcomes and limitations: The sizes of highly expanded clones could be underestimated when identical TCR molecules share a barcode.

TCRdb reanalysed the PCR reads using MiXCR and keeps one entry per CDR3 protein. This sample yields over 600,000 distinct CDR3 sequences, of which just under 20% are seen a single time; 0.85% belongs to the top ten. This clonotype has more than one count but fewer than ten. Its antigen is undetermined. This CDR3 is 14 amino acids long. Germline V lookup: CDR1 SGHAT, CDR2 FQNNGV. V lost 5 bases and J lost 5, with 16 bases in between. This TCR derives from a human donor in good health. Some libraries in this study had Jurkat cell RNA spiked in. This chain joins TRBV11-2 and TRBJ2-7; D call uncertain. The sample comprised naive CD8+ T cells from blood, with Jurkat cell RNA spiked in. As for subset: FACS-sorted CD8+CD4-CCR7+CD45RA+ naive T cells. CDR3 nucleotides: TGTGCCAGCAGCCCCCCTGGTGCTTTAGACGAGCAGTACTTC. It codes for CASSPPGALDEQYF.